This TCR beta chain is from a study of beta chain features in type 1 diabetes. The entirety of the isolated RNA underwent reverse transcription, so expressed TCRB transcripts were sequenced. Clones were sequenced by immunoSEQ multiplex PCR, and TCRdb holds only the in-frame ones, with some missing. The sample lists 300,000 to 400,000 clones, 11% seen once, with about 0.014% in the top ten. This CDR3 region has 15 residues. CDR1 LNHDA and CDR2 SQIVND come from the germline V gene (reference sequence). V gave up 6 bases and J gave up 4 bases; unmatched junction bases: 4. The specimen was naive CD4+ T cells from blood. The sequence derives from a woman aged 30 to 39 in good health. J is TRBJ2-1 and V is TRBV19; 12 bases map to TRBD2. The CDR3 DNA sequence: TGTGCCAGTAGCGGGGGACTAGCGGGTTACAATGAGCAGTTCTTC. As protein: CASSGGLAGYNEQFF.